Listed here is a single T cell receptor (beta chain). This sample was included in a study of blood T cell repertoires in COVID-19. Germline trimming cut 5 bases from V and 0 bases from J; bases unmatched to any gene: 9. The CDR3 sequence is 16 residues long. Germline-derived CDR1 and CDR2 are SEHNR and FQNEAQ (reference sequence). The table came from immunoSEQ multiplex PCR; TCRdb's copy has only in-frame clones and leaves some out. The sample has 200,000 to 250,000 clones, approximately 85% seen once. Sequencing used peripheral blood. This sequence joins TRBV7-9 and TRBJ1-2; TRBD1 matches at 7 bases. The clonotype was recovered from a woman between 65 and 79 years old with COVID-19, enrolled during active disease. The CDR3 loop is CASSAISQGPNYGYTF. The CDR3 bases are TGTGCCAGCAGCGCAATATCACAGGGGCCTAACTATGGCTACACCTTC.